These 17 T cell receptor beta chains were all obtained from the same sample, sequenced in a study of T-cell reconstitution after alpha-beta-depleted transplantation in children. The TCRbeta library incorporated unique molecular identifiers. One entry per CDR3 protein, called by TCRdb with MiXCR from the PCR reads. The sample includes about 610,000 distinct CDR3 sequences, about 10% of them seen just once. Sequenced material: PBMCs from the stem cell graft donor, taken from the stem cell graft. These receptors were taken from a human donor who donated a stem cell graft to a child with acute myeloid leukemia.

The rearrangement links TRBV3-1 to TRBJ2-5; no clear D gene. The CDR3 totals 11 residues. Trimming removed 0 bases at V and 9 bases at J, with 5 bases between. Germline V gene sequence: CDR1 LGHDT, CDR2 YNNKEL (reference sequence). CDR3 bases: TGTGCCAGCAGCCAAGAAGGCCCCCAGTACTTC. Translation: CASSQEGPQYF.

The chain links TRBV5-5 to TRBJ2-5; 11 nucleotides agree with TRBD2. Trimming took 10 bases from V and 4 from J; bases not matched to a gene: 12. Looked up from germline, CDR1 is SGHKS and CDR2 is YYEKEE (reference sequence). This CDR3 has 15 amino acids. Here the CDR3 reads CARCPLAGGRETQYF. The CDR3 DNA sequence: TGTGCCCGGTGCCCCCTAGCGGGGGGCAGAGAGACCCAGTACTTC. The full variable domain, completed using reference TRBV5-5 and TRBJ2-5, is DAGVTQSPTHLIKTRGQQVTLRCSPISGHKSVSWYQQVLGQGPQFIFQYYEKEERGRGNFPDRFSARQFPNYSSELNVNALLLGDSALYLCARCPLAGGRETQYFGPGTRLLVL.

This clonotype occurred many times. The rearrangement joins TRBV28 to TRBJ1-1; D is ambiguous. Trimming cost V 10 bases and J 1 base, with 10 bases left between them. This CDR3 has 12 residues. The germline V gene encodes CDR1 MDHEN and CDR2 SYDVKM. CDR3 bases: TGTGCCACCCTGACATCGAACACTGAAGCTTTCTTT. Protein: CATLTSNTEAFF. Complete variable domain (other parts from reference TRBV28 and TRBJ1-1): DVKVTQSSRYLVKRTGEKVFLECVQDMDHENMFWYRQDPGLGLRLIYFSYDVKMKEKGDIPEGYSVSREKKERFSLILESASTNQTSMYLCATLTSNTEAFFGQGTRLTVV.

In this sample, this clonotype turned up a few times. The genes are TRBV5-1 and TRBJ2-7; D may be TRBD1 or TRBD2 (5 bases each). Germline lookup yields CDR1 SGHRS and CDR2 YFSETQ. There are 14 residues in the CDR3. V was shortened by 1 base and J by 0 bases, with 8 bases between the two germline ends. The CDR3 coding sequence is TGCGCCAGCAGCTTGAAGGGGAGCTCCTACGAGCAGTACTTC. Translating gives CASSLKGSSYEQYF.

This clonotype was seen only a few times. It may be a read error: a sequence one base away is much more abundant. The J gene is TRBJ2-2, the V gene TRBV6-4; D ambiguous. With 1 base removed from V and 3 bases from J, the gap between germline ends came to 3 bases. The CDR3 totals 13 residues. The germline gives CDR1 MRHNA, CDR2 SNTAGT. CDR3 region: CASSDWDTGELFF. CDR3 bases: TGTGCCAGCAGTGACTGGGACACCGGGGAGCTGTTTTTT.

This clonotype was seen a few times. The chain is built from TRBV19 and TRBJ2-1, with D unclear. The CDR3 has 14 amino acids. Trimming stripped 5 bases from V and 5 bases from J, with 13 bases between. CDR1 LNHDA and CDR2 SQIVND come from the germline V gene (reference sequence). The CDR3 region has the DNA TGTGCCAGTAGTTTCGAACATGCAGACAATGAGCAGTTCTTC. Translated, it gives CASSFEHADNEQFF.

The CDR3 reads CASSTDRGRTGELFF. In DNA form, the CDR3 reads TGTGCCAGCAGCACGGACAGGGGACGGACCGGGGAGCTGTTTTTT. The V gene is TRBV7-9, the J gene TRBJ2-2, with 9 bases fitting TRBD1. CDR1 and CDR2 from the germline V gene are SEHNR and FQNEAQ (reference sequence). The V and J ends lost 5 bases and 5 bases, in that order; junction bases with no gene match: 6. CDR3 length: 15 amino acids.

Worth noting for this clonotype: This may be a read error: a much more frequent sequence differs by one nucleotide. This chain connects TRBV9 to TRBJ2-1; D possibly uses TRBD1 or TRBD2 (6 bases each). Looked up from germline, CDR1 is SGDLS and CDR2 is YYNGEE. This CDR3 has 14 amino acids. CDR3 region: CASGVGGTLNEQFF. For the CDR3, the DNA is TGTGCCAGCGGCGTAGGGGGGACACTCAATGAGCAGTTCTTC.

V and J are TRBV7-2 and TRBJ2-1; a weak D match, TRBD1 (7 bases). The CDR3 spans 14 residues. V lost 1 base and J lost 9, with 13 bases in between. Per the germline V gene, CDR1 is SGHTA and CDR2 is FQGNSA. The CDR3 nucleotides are TGTGCCAGCAGCTTAGGTGCAGGGGGGAGTGAGCAGTTCTTC. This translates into CASSLGAGGSEQFF.

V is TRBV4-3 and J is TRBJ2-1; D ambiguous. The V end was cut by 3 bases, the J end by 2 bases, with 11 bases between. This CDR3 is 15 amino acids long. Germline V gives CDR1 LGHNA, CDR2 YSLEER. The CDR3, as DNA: TGCGCCAGCAGCCAGTCGGTACCCCCCTACAATGAGCAGTTCTTC. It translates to CASSQSVPPYNEQFF.

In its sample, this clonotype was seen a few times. The CDR3 coding sequence is TGTGCCAGTAGTATGGGACTAGAGATCTACGAGCAGTACTTC. Amino acid sequence: CASSMGLEIYEQYF. V is TRBV19 and J is TRBJ2-7, with 8 bases identical to TRBD2. The ends lost 3 bases at V and 3 bases at J; junction bases unmatched: 4. The CDR3 is 14 residues long. CDR1 LNHDA and CDR2 SQIVND come from the germline V gene (reference sequence).

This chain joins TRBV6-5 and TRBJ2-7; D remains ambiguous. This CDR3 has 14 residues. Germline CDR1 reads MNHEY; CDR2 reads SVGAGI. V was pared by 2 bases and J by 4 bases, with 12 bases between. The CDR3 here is CASSYGLGPYEQYF. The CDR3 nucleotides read TGTGCCAGCAGTTACGGCCTAGGACCATACGAGCAGTACTTC.

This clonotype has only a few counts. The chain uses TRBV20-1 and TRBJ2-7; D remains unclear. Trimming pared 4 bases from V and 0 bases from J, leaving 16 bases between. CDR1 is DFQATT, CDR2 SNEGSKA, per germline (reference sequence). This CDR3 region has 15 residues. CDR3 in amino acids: CSAIRPGPGSYEQYF. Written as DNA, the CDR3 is TGCAGTGCTATTAGACCGGGCCCGGGCTCCTACGAGCAGTACTTC.

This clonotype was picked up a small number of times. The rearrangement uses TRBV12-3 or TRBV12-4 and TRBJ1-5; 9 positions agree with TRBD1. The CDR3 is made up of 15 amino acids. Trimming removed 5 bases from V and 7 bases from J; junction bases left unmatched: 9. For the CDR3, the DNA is TGTGCCAGCAGTAGAACGGGACAGGGTTTCCAGCCCCAGCATTTT. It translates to CASSRTGQGFQPQHF.

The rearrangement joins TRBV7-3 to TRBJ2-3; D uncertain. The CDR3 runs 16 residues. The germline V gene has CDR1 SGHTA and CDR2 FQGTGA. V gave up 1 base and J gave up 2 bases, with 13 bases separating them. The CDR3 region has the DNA TGTGCCAGCAGCTTAATTGGCGGTTTTGCCACAGATACGCAGTATTTT. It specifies CASSLIGGFATDTQYF.

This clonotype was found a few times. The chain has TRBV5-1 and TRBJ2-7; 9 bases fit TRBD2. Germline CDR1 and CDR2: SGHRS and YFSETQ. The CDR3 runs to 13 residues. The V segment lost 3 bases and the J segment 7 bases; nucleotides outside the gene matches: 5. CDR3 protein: CASSSGLAREQYF. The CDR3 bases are TGCGCCAGCAGCTCAGGACTAGCGCGAGAGCAGTACTTC.

The CDR3 sequence: CASSRRAGNQPQHF. The CDR3 coding sequence is TGTGCCAGCAGCCGACGGGCTGGCAATCAGCCCCAGCATTTT. This sequence joins TRBV28 and TRBJ1-5; D not resolved. Germline CDR1 and CDR2: MDHEN and SYDVKM. V was shortened by 6 bases and J by 2 bases, with 11 bases between the two germline ends. This CDR3 has 14 residues.